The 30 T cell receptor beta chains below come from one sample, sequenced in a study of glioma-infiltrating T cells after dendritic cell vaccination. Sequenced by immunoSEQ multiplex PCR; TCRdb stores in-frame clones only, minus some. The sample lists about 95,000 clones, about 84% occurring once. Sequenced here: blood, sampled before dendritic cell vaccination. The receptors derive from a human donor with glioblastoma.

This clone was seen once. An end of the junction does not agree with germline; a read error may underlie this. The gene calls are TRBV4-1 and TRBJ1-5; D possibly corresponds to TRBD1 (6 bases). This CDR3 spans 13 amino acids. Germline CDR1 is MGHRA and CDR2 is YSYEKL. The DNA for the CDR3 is TGCGCCAGCAGCCAAACAGGGAGTCAGCCCCAGCGTTTT. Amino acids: CASSQTGSQPQRF.

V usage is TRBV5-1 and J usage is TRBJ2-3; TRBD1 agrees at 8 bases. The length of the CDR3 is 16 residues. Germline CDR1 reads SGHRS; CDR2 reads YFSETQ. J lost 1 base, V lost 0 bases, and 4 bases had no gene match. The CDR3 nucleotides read TGCGCCAGCAGCTTGGCAGGGGGCGCGGGCACAGATACGCAGTATTTT. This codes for CASSLAGGAGTDTQYF.

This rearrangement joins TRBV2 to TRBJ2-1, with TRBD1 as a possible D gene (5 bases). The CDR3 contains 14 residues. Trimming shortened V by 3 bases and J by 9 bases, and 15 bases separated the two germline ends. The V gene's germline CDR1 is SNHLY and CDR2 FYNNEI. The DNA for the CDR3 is TGTGCCAGCAGTGACTCAACACTCCAGGGTGAGCAGTTCTTC. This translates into CASSDSTLQGEQFF.

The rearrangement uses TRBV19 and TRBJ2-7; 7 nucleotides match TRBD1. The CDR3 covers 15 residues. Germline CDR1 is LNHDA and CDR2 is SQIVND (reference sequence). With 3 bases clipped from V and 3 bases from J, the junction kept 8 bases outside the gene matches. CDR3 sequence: CASSIGFPGGYEQYF. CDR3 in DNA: TGTGCCAGTAGTATCGGTTTTCCAGGGGGCTACGAGCAGTACTTC.

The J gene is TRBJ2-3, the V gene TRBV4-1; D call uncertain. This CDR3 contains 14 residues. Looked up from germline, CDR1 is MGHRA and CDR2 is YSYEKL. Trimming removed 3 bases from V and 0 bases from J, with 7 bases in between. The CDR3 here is CASSQTTSTDTQYF. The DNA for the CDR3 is TGCGCCAGCAGCCAGACAACTAGCACAGATACGCAGTATTTT.

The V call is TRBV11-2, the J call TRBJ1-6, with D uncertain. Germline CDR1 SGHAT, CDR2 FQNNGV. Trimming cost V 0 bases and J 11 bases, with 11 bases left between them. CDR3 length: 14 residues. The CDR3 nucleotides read TGTGCCAGCAGCTTAGATTCCTCGGGGACACCCCTCCACTTT. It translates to CASSLDSSGTPLHF.

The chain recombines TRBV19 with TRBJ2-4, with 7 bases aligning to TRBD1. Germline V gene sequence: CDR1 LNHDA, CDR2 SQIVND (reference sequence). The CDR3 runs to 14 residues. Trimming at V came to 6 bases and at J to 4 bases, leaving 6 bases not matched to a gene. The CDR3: CASRPGTEKNIQYF. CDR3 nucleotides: TGTGCCAGTAGGCCCGGGACAGAGAAAAACATTCAGTACTTC.

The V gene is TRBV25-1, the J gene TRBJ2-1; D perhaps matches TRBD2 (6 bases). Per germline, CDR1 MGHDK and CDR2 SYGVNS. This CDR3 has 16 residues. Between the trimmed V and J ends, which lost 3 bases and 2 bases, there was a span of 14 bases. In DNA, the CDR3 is TGTGCCAGCAGTGATCCGGGAGTGTCTACCTACAATGAGCAGTTCTTC. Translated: CASSDPGVSTYNEQFF. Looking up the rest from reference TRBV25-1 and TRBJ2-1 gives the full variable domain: EADIYQTPRYLVIGTGKKITLECSQTMGHDKMYWYQQDPGMELHLIHYSYGVNSTEKGDLSSESTVSRIRTEHFPLTLESARPSHTSQYLCASSDPGVSTYNEQFFGPGTRLTVL.

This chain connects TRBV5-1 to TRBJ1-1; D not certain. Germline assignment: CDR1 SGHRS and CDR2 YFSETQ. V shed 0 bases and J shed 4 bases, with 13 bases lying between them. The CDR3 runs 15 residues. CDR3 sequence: CASSLEASWATEAFF. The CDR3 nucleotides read TGCGCCAGCAGCTTGGAGGCCTCTTGGGCCACTGAAGCTTTCTTT.

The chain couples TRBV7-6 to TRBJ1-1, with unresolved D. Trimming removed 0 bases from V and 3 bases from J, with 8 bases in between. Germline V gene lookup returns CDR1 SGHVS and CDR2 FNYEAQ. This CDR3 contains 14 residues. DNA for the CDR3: TGTGCCAGCAGCTTAGCGCACCCAGACACTGAAGCTTTCTTT. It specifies CASSLAHPDTEAFF.

In nucleotides, the CDR3 is TGTGCCAGCAGCTTAGATCGGACCCGGGGTGAGCAGTTCTTC. Protein sequence: CASSLDRTRGEQFF. V is TRBV11-2 and J is TRBJ2-1; D possibly corresponds to TRBD2 (5 bases). The length of the CDR3 is 14 residues. The V and J ends lost 0 bases and 9 bases respectively, with 12 bases between them. Germline lookup yields CDR1 SGHAT and CDR2 FQNNGV.

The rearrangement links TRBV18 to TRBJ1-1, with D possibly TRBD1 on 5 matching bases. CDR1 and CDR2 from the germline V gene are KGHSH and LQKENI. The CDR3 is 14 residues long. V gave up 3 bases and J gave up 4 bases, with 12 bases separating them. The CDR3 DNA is TGTGCCAGCTCACCCCTCCCGCAGGGCACTGAAGCTTTCTTT. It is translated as CASSPLPQGTEAFF.

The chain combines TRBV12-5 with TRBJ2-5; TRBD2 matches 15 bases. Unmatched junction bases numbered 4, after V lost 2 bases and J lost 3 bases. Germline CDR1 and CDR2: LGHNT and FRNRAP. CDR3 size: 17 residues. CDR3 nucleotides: TGTGCTAGTGGTTTGTTATGGACTAGCGGGGGGGAAGAGACCCAGTACTTC. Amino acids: CASGLLWTSGGEETQYF.

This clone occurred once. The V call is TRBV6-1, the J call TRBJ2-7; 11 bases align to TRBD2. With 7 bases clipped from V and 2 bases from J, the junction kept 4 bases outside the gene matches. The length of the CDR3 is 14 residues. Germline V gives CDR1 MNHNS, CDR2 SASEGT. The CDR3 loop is CASKATSGAYEQYF. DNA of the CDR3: TGTGCCAGCAAGGCGACTAGCGGGGCCTACGAGCAGTACTTC.

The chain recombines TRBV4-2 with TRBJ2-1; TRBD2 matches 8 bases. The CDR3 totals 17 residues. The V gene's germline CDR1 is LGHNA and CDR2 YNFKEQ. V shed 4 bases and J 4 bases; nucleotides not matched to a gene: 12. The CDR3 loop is CASSPFRGGAGYNEQFF. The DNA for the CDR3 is TGTGCCAGCAGCCCCTTTCGGGGGGGGGCGGGGTACAATGAGCAGTTCTTC.

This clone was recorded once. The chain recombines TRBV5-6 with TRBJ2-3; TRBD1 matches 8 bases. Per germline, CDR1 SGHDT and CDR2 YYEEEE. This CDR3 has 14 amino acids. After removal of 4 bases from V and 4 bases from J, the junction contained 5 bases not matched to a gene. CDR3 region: CASSHGQGPDTQYF. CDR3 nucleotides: TGTGCCAGCAGCCACGGACAGGGCCCAGATACGCAGTATTTT.

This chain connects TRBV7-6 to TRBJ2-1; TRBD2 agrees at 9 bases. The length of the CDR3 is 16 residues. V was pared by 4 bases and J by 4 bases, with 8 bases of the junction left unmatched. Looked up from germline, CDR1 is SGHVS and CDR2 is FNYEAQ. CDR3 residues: CASSYLAGARYNEQFF. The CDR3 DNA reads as TGTGCCAGCAGCTACTTAGCGGGAGCCCGGTACAATGAGCAGTTCTTC.

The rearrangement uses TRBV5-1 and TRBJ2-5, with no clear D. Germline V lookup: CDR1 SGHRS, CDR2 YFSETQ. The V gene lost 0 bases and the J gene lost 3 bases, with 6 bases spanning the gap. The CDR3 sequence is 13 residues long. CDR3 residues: CASSLVGEETQYF. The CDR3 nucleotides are TGCGCCAGCAGCTTGGTTGGAGAAGAGACCCAGTACTTC.

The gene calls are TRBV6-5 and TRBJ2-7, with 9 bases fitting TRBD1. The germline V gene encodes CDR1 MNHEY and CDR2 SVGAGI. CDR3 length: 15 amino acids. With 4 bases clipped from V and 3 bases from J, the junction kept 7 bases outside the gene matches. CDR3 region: CASSFSGQGIYEQYF. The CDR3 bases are TGTGCCAGCAGTTTCTCGGGACAGGGAATCTACGAGCAGTACTTC.

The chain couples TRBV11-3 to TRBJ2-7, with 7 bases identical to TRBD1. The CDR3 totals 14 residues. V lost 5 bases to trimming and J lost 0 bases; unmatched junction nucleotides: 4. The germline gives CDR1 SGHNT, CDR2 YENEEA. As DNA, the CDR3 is TGTGCCAGCAGCCACCGGGACAGCTCCTACGAGCAGTACTTC. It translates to CASSHRDSSYEQYF.

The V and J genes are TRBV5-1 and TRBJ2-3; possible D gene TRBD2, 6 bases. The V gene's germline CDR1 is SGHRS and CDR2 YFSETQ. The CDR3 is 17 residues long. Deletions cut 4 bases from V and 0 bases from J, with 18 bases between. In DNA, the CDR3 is TGCGCCAGCAGCACATACCCGCTAGCGTCTAGCACAGATACGCAGTATTTT. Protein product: CASSTYPLASSTDTQYF.

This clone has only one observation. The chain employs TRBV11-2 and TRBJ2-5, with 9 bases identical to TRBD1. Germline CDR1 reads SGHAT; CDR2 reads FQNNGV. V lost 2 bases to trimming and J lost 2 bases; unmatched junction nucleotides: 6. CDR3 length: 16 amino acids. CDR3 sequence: CASSLNAGTGQETQYF. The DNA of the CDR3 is TGTGCCAGCAGCTTAAATGCAGGGACAGGGCAAGAGACCCAGTACTTC.

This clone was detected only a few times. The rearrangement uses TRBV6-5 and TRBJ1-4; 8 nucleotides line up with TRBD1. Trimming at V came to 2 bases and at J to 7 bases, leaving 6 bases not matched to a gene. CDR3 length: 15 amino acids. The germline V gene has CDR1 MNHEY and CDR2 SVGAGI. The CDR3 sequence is CASSYGTGLLEKLFF. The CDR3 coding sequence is TGTGCCAGCAGTTACGGGACAGGACTACTTGAAAAACTGTTTTTT.

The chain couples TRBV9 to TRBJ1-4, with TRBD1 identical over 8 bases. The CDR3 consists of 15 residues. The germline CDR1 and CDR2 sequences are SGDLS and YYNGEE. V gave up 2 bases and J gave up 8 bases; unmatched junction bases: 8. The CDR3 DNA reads TGTGCCAGCAGCGTTTTACAGGGGGTTAACGAAAAACTGTTTTTT. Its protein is CASSVLQGVNEKLFF.

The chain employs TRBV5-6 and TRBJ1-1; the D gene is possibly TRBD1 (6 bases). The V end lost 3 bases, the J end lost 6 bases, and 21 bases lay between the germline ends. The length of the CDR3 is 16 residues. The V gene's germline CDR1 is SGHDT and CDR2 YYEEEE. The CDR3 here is CASSSLSSGDGSEAFF. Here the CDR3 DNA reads TGTGCCAGCAGCTCCCTCTCTTCAGGGGATGGCTCTGAAGCTTTCTTT.

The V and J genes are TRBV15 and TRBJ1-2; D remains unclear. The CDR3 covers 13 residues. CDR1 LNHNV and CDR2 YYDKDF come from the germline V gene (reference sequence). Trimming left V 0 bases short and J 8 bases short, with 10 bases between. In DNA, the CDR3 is TGTGCCACCAGCAGAGATGCGGTCCGGGGCTACACCTTC. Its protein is CATSRDAVRGYTF.

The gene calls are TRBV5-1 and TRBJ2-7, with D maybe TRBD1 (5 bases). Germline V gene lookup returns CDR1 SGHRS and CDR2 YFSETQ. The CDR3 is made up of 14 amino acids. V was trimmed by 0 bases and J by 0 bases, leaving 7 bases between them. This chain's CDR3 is CASSLGQLSYEQYF. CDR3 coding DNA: TGCGCCAGCAGCTTGGGACAGCTCTCCTACGAGCAGTACTTC.

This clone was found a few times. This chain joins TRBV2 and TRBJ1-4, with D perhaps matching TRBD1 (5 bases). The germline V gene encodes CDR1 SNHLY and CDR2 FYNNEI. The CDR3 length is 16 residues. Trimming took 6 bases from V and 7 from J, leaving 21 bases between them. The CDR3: CASSHALVQGGEKLFF. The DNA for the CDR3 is TGTGCCAGCAGCCATGCCCTGGTTCAGGGTGGTGAAAAACTGTTTTTT.

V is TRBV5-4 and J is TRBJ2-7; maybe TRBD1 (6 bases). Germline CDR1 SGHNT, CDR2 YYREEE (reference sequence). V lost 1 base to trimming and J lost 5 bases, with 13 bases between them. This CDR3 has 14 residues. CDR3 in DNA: TGTGCCAGCAGCTTGAGGCAGGGGAATGACGAGCAGTACTTC. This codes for CASSLRQGNDEQYF. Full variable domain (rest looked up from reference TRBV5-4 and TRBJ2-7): ETGVTQSPTHLIKTRGQQVTLRCSSQSGHNTVSWYQQALGQGPQFIFQYYREEENGRGNFPPRFSGLQFPNYSSELNVNALELDDSALYLCASSLRQGNDEQYFGPGTRLTVT.

CDR3 amino acids: CASQITRDIYEQYF. The DNA for the CDR3 is TGTGCCAGCCAGATAACTCGGGACATCTACGAGCAGTACTTC. The chain couples TRBV2 to TRBJ2-5; D may be TRBD1 (6 bases). The end of the DNA fits TRBJ2-7 better, so the J call may be wrong. Germline CDR1 and CDR2: SNHLY and FYNNEI. The CDR3 consists of 14 residues.